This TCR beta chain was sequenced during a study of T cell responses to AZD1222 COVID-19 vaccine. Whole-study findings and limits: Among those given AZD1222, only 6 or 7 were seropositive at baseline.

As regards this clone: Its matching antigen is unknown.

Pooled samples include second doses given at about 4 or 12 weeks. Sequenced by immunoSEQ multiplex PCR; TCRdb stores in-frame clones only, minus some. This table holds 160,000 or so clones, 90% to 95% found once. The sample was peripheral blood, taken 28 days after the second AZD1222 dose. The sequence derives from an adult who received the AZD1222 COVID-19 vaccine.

Here the CDR3 DNA reads TGTGCCAGCAGTGACCCCCTGGGCAGGGGAGGGAACACTGAAGCTTTCTTT. Amino acids: CASSDPLGRGGNTEAFF. This chain uses TRBV6-4 with TRBJ1-1, with D perhaps TRBD1 (6 bases). V gave up 2 bases and J gave up 1 base, with 17 bases separating them. Germline loops: CDR1 MRHNA, CDR2 SNTAGT. The length of the CDR3 is 17 residues.